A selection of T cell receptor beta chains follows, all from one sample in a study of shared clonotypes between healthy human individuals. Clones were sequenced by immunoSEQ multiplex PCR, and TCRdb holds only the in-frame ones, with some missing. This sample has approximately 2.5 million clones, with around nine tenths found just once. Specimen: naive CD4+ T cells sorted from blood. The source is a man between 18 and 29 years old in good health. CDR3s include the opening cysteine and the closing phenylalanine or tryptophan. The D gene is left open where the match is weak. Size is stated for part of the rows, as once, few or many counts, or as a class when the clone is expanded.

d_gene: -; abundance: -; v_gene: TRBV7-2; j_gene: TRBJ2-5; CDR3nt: TGTGCCAGCAGCTCCGCTTCTACAGGGAGTCGAGAGACCCAGTACTTC; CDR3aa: CASSSASTGSRETQYF
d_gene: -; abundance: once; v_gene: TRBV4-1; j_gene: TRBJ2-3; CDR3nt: TGCGCCAGCAGCCAAGAGAGGGGGAAAGATACGCAGTATTTT; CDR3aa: CASSQERGKDTQYF
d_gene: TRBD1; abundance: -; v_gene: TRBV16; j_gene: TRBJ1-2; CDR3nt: TGTGCCAGCAGCCAAAATCCGGGACAGGGAGCCGGCTACACCTTC; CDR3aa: CASSQNPGQGAGYTF
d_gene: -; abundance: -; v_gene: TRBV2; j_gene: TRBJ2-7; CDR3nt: TGTGCCAGCAGTCCGCACTCCTACGAGCAGTACTTC; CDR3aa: CASSPHSYEQYF
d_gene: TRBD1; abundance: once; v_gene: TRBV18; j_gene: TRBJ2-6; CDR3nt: TGTGCCAGCTCACCACCGGGACAGAGTACCTCTGGGGCCAACGTCCTGACTTTC; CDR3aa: CASSPPGQSTSGANVLTF
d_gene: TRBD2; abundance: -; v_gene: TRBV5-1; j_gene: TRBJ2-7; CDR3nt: TGCGCCAGCAGCTTAAGCGGGAGGGGAGGGGACGAGCAGTACTTC; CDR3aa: CASSLSGRGGDEQYF
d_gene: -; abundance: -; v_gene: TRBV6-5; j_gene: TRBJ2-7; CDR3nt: TGTGCCAGCAGTACTAGCTACGAGCAGTACTTC; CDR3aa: CASSTSYEQYF
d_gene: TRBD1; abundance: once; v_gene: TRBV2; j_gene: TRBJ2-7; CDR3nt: TGTGCCAGCAGCGGGAGAGGGACAGGGGTCTACGAGCAGTACTTC; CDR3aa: CASSGRGTGVYEQYF
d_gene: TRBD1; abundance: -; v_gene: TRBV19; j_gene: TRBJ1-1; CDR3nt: TGTGCCAGTAGCCCTCGGACAGGGGGTCATACTGAAGCTTTCTTT; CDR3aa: CASSPRTGGHTEAFF
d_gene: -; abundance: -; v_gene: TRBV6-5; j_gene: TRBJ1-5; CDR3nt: TGTGCCAGCAGTTACTCAGGACAAAGCAATCAGCCCCAGCATTTT; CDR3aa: CASSYSGQSNQPQHF
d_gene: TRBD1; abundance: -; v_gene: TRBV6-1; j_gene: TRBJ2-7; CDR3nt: TGTGCCAGCAGTCCAGACAGGGGGTCCCCCTACGAGCAGTACTTC; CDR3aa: CASSPDRGSPYEQYF
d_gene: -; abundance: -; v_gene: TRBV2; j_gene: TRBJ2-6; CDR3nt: TGTGCCAGCACCTCCTCTGGGGGGAACGGGGCCAACGTCCTGACTTTC; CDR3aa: CASTSSGGNGANVLTF
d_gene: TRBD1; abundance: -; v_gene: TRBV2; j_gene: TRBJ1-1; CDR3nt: TGTGCCAGCAAAAGGGACAGTGAGTTCGCTGAAGCTTTCTTT; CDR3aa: CASKRDSEFAEAFF
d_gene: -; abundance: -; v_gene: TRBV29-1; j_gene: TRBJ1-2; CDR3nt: TGCAGCGTTGCCGGGATTGGCTATGGCTACACCTTC; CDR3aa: CSVAGIGYGYTF
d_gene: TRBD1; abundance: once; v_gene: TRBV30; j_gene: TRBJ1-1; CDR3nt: TGTGCCTGGGGTCGTCAGGGGGGGGCCAACACTGAAGCTTTCTTT; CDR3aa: CAWGRQGGANTEAFF
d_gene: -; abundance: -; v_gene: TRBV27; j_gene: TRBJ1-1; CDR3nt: TGTGCCAGCAGGCCGTGGAGCCGGGACACTGAAGCTTTCTTT; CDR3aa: CASRPWSRDTEAFF
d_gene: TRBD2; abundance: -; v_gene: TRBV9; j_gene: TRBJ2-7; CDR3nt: TGTGCCAGCAGCCTCCAGGGACTAGCGGGAGTTGGCGAGCAGTACTTC; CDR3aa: CASSLQGLAGVGEQYF
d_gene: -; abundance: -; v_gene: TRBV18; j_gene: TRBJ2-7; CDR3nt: TGTGCCAGCCAAAGGACCCGGGTCTTCCCCTACGAGCAGTACTTC; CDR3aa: CASQRTRVFPYEQYF
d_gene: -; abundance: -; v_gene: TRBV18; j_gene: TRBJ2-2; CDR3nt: TGTGCCAGCTCACCACAAACGAACACCGGGGAGCTGTTTTTT; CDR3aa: CASSPQTNTGELFF
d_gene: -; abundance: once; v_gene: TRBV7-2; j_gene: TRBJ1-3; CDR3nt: TGTGCCAGCAGCTTTCAAGGGTCCGGAAACACCATATATTTT; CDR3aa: CASSFQGSGNTIYF
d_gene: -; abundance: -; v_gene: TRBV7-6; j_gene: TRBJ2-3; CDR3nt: TGTGCCAGCAGCTTACGTGCGGAGTCGCATGGGGCAGATACGCAGTATTTT; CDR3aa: CASSLRAESHGADTQYF
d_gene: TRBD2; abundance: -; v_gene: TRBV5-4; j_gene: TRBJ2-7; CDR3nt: TGTGCCAGCAGCTTAAGCGGGGGGGCGGGGAGTTACGAGCAGTACTTC; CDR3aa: CASSLSGGAGSYEQYF
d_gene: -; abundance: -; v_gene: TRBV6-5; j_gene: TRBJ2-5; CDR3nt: TGTGCCAGCAAAAAGGCGGGACAGCGCCAAGAGACCCAGTACTTC; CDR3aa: CASKKAGQRQETQYF
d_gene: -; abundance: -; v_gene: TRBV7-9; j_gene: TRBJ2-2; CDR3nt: TGTGCCAGCAGCTTATATACAGACGAGTCAGGGGAGCTGTTTTTT; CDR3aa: CASSLYTDESGELFF
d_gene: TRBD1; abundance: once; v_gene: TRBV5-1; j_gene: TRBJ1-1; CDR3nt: TGCGCCAGCAGCGAGGCCAGGGGGAGAACTGAAGCTTTCTTT; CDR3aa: CASSEARGRTEAFF
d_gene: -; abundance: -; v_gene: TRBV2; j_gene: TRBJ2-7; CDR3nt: TGTGCCAGCAGGGAGACCTACGAGCAGTACTTC; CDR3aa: CASRETYEQYF
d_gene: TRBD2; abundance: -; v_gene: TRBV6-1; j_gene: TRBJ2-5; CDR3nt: TGTGCCAGCAGTGACCCTCTAGCGGGGACTCTAGAGACCCAGTACTTC; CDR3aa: CASSDPLAGTLETQYF
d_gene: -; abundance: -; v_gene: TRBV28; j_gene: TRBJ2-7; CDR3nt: TGTGCCAGCAGTCCCGTCCAGGTGGGATCCTACGAGCAGTACTTC; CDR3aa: CASSPVQVGSYEQYF
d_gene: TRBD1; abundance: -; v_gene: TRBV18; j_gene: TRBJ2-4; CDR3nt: TGTGCCAGCTCACCCTTAGGGACAGGGACGGGGATAAACATTCAGTACTTC; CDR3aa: CASSPLGTGTGINIQYF
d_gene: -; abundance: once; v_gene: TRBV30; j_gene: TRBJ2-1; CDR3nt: TGTGCCTGGAGTGTGGGGGAGCAGTTCTTC; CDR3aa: CAWSVGEQFF
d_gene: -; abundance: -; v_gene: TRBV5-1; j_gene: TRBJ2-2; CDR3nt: TGCGCCAGCAGCCAACTAACGGGGGCCGCTGCGAACACCGGGGAGCTGTTTTTT; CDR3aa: CASSQLTGAAANTGELFF
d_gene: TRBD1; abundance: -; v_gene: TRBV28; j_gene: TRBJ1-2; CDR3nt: TGTGCCAGCAGTTTCAGGGGACAGGGAGGTGGCTACACCTTC; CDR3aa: CASSFRGQGGGYTF
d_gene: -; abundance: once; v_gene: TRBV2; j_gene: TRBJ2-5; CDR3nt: TGTGCCAGCAACGGGGCGGAGAAAAAAGAGACCCAGTACTTC; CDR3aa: CASNGAEKKETQYF
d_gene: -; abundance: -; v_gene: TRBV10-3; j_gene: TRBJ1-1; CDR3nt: TGTGCCGTCAGTGAGTCGGGCGGGAACACTGAAGCTTTCTTT; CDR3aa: CAVSESGGNTEAFF
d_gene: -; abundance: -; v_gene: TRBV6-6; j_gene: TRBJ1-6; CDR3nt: TGTGCCAGCAATCCCAGCGATTCACCCCTCCACTTT; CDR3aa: CASNPSDSPLHF
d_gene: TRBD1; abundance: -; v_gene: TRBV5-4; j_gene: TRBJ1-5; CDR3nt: TGTGCCAGCAGACCGAGGGGGCTCAATAGCAATCAGCCCCAGCATTTT; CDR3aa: CASRPRGLNSNQPQHF
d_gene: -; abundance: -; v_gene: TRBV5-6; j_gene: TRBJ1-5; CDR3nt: TGTGCCAGCAGCTTGAGGGGAATTCGCTTTCAGCCCCAGCATTTT; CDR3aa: CASSLRGIRFQPQHF
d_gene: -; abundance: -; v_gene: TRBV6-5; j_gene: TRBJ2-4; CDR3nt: TGTGCCAGCAGTTACTCTCAGGGGGCCAAAAACATTCAGTACTTC; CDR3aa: CASSYSQGAKNIQYF
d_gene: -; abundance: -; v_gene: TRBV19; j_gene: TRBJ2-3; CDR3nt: TGTGCCAGTAGTGTAGGACTGCAAGATACGCAGTATTTT; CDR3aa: CASSVGLQDTQYF
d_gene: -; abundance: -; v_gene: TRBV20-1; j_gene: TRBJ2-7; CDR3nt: TGCAGTGCTCGGGAATTGAGCGAGCAGTACTTC; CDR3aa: CSARELSEQYF
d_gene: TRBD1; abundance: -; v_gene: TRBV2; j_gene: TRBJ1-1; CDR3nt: TGTGCCAGCAGGGCGGGACAGGGGTTGGAAGCTTTCTTT; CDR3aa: CASRAGQGLEAFF
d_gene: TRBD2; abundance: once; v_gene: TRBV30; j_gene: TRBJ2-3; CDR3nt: TGTGCCTGTCGACTAGCGGGGGGCAATACGCAGTATTTT; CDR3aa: CACRLAGGNTQYF
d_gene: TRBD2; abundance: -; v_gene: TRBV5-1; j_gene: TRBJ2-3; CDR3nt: TGCGCCAGCAGCCCTCTGGGGACTAGATATAGAGATACGCAGTATTTT; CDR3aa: CASSPLGTRYRDTQYF
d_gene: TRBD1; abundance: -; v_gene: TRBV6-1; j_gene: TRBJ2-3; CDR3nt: TGTGCCAGCAGCTTTACAGGGGCAGATACGCAGTATTTT; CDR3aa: CASSFTGADTQYF
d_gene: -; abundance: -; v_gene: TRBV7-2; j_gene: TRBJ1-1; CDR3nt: TGTGCCAGCAGCGAAATTACAGGGAAATGGAACACTGAAGCTTTCTTT; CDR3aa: CASSEITGKWNTEAFF
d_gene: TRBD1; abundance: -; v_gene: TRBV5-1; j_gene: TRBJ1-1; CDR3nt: TGCGCCAGCATCCAGACAGGGGGAACTGAAGCTTTCTTT; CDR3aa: CASIQTGGTEAFF
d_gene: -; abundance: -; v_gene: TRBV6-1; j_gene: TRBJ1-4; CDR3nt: TGTGCCAGCAGTGAAGCGGCGATTGAGCTTTTTAATGAAAAACTGTTTTTT; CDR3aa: CASSEAAIELFNEKLFF
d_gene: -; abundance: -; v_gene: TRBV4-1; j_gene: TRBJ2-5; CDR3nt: TGCGCCAGCAGCCCCGGGACCCTCTCGGAGACCCAGTACTTC; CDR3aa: CASSPGTLSETQYF
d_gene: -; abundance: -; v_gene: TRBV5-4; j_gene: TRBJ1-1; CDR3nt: TGTGCCAGCAGCGGTCCAGGGTTGAACACTGAAGCTTTCTTT; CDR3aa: CASSGPGLNTEAFF
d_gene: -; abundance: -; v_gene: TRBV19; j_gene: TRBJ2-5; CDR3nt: TGTGCCAGTAGGGGCCAGGGAGAGACCCAGTACTTC; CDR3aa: CASRGQGETQYF
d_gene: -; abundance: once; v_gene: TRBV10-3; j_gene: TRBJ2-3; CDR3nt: TGTGCCATCAGACGAGGCAGAGGGGGCACAGATACGCAGTATTTT; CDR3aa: CAIRRGRGGTDTQYF
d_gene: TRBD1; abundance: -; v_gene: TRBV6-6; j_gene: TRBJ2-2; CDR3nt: TGTGCCAGCAATAGGGGGCCGAACACCGGGGAGCTGTTTTTT; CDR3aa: CASNRGPNTGELFF
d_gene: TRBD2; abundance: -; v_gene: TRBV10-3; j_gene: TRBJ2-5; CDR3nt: TGTGCCATCAGCCCCGGGGGGGAGCGAGAGACCCAGTACTTC; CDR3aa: CAISPGGERETQYF
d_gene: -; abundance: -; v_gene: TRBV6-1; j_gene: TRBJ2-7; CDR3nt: TGTGCCAGCAGTGAAGCGCCAGGGGCCTCCTACGAGCAGTACTTC; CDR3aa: CASSEAPGASYEQYF
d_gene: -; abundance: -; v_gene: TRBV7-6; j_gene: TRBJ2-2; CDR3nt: TGTGCCAGCAGCAAGCCACGGGAGACAGACACCGGGGAGCTGTTTTTT; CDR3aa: CASSKPRETDTGELFF